These 27 T cell receptor beta chains were sequenced from one sample in a study of beta chain features in type 1 diabetes. TCRB transcripts that were expressed got sequenced, as all of the isolated RNA had been reverse transcribed. Only in-frame clones appear in the TCRdb table, and some are missing; sequencing was by immunoSEQ multiplex PCR. The sample lists some 500,000 clones; 11% were seen once. Sequences were obtained from naive CD4+ T cells from blood. These receptors were obtained from a woman aged 18 to 35 in good health.

This clone was seen only a few times. The chain combines TRBV2 with TRBJ2-5, with D hard to call. V lost 9 bases and J 4 bases, leaving 15 bases between the germline ends. CDR1 is SNHLY, CDR2 FYNNEI, per germline. This CDR3 comprises 13 residues. The CDR3 DNA follows: TGTGCCAGTCCCTCTGGGGTGCGAGAGACCCAGTACTTC. Residues: CASPSGVRETQYF.

This clone was detected ten times or more. The rearrangement uses TRBV30 and TRBJ2-7, with D hard to call. The CDR3 is 14 amino acids. V was shortened by 2 bases and J by 0 bases, with 11 bases between the two germline ends. Germline values: CDR1 GTSNPN, CDR2 SVGIG (reference sequence). CDR3: CAWSIAESSYEQYF. CDR3 nucleotides: TGTGCCTGGAGTATAGCTGAGAGCTCCTACGAGCAGTACTTC.

V and J are TRBV7-2 and TRBJ2-1; 9 nucleotides line up with TRBD2. From germline, CDR1 is SGHTA and CDR2 FQGNSA. The junction had 8 bases not matched to a gene; V was cut back by 4 bases and J by 10 bases. The CDR3 totals 14 residues. Here the CDR3 DNA reads TGTGCCAGCAGCTCGACCCCCGGACTAGCGGAGCAGTTCTTC. It encodes CASSSTPGLAEQFF.

The chain carries TRBV7-9 and TRBJ2-7; D not resolved. CDR1 and CDR2 (germline): SEHNR, FQNEAQ (reference sequence). V lost 3 bases, J lost 2 bases, and 8 bases lay in between. CDR3 length: 13 residues. The CDR3 loop reads CASSFEETYEQYF. CDR3 nucleotides: TGTGCCAGCAGCTTCGAAGAAACCTACGAGCAGTACTTC.

This clone was counted only a few times. This chain links TRBV29-1 with TRBJ2-2; D call uncertain. The V end was cut by 5 bases, the J end by 6 bases, with 16 bases between. The germline gives CDR1 SQVTM, CDR2 ANQGSEA. CDR3 length: 14 amino acids. The CDR3 nucleotides are TGCAGCGTTTTTGGGCTTGTTGAATCCGGGGAGCTGTTTTTT. Its protein product is CSVFGLVESGELFF.

This clone has more than one count but fewer than ten. The DNA for the CDR3 is TGTGCCAGCAGTTACTCATTGGCGGGAGTCTACAATGAGCAGTTCTTC. Translation: CASSYSLAGVYNEQFF. The chain carries TRBV6-5 and TRBJ2-1, with 7 bases matching TRBD2. This CDR3 has 16 residues. Germline values: CDR1 MNHEY, CDR2 SVGAGI. V shed 0 bases and J 3 bases; nucleotides not matched to a gene: 5.

The gene calls are TRBV7-3 and TRBJ2-3; possibly TRBD2 for D (5 bases). This CDR3 spans 12 amino acids. Trimming pared 2 bases from V and 6 bases from J, leaving 6 bases between. The germline V gene has CDR1 SGHTA and CDR2 FQGTGA. The CDR3 spells CASSLRRDTQYF. CDR3 coding DNA: TGTGCCAGCAGCTTACGGAGGGATACGCAGTATTTT.

This sequence joins TRBV9 and TRBJ1-3; the match to TRBD1 covers 7 bases. The CDR3 is made up of 15 amino acids. The germline CDR1 and CDR2 sequences are SGDLS and YYNGEE. Trimming cost V 3 bases and J 0 bases; bases outside gene matches: 3. The CDR3 spells CASSAGQYSGNTIYF. The CDR3 region has the DNA TGTGCCAGCAGCGCGGGACAGTACTCTGGAAACACCATATATTTT.

The chain joins TRBV4-1 to TRBJ2-7; D might be TRBD2 (6 bases). The CDR3 is 15 residues long. Germline V gene lookup returns CDR1 MGHRA and CDR2 YSYEKL. V was pared by 1 base and J by 3 bases, with 13 bases between. The CDR3 spells CASSQVAGQIYEQYV. The CDR3, as DNA: TGCGCCAGCAGCCAAGTGGCGGGGCAGATCTACGAGCAGTACGTC.

The V call is TRBV5-4, the J call TRBJ2-1, with 7 bases matching TRBD1. The CDR3 runs to 15 residues. The germline gives CDR1 SGHNT, CDR2 YYREEE (reference sequence). Trimming at V came to 2 bases and at J to 8 bases, leaving 10 bases not matched to a gene. Written as DNA, the CDR3 is TGTGCCAGCAGCTTTAACAGGGGTGGGAGCGATGAGCAGTTCTTC. Its translation: CASSFNRGGSDEQFF.

The chain joins TRBV9 to TRBJ1-1; possibly TRBD1 for D (5 bases). Germline values: CDR1 SGDLS, CDR2 YYNGEE. Trimming took off 0 bases at V and 1 base at J, with 10 bases between the two ends. This CDR3 region has 15 residues. The CDR3: CASSVEPGSNTEAFF. As DNA, the CDR3 is TGTGCCAGCAGCGTAGAACCAGGGTCGAACACTGAAGCTTTCTTT.

This clone was counted between two and nine times. The chain recombines TRBV7-2 with TRBJ2-7; 11 positions match TRBD1. Germline lookup yields CDR1 SGHTA and CDR2 FQGNSA. The CDR3 consists of 15 residues. V shed 5 bases and J 4 bases; nucleotides not matched to a gene: 7. The CDR3 DNA is TGTGCCAGCAGCCCGCAGTGGGACAGGGGGTACGAGCAGTACTTC. Translation gives CASSPQWDRGYEQYF.

The V and J genes are TRBV9 and TRBJ2-2, with a tentative D call TRBD1 (5 bases). CDR3 length equals 15 residues. CDR1 is SGDLS, CDR2 YYNGEE, per germline. Deletions cut 1 base from V and 1 base from J, with 8 bases between. CDR3 DNA sequence: TGTGCCAGCAGCGTACTACAGGAGAACACCGGGGAGCTGTTTTTT. Translation: CASSVLQENTGELFF.

To note about this clone: One end of the junction fails to match germline, which may point to a read error. This chain uses TRBV4-1 with TRBJ2-4, with 9 bases that match TRBD1. Germline loops: CDR1 MGHRA, CDR2 YSYEKL. The CDR3 has 14 residues. CDR3 nucleotide sequence: TGCGCCAGCAGCCAGCCATCCGGGACAGGGACCCTTCTCTTC. This translates into CASSQPSGTGTLLF.

The V and J genes are TRBV7-9 and TRBJ1-1; no reliable D call. Between the trimmed V and J ends, which lost 1 base and 4 bases, there was a span of 10 bases. Germline CDR1 SEHNR, CDR2 FQNEAQ (reference sequence). The CDR3 extends over 14 amino acids. The chain's CDR3 is CASSLEDGVTEAFF. CDR3 in DNA: TGTGCCAGCAGCTTAGAAGATGGTGTCACTGAAGCTTTCTTT.

This clone has only a few counts. The chain uses TRBV7-6 and TRBJ2-3; 7 bases are a match to TRBD2. CDR3 length equals 18 residues. Trimming cost V 5 bases and J 5 bases; bases outside gene matches: 19. Germline V gene lookup returns CDR1 SGHVS and CDR2 FNYEAQ. The CDR3 DNA follows: TGTGCCAGCAGCGCAGCCCAAATAGCGGGTCTCAGAGGAGATACGCAGTATTTT. This codes for CASSAAQIAGLRGDTQYF.

A few counts support this clone. The rearrangement uses TRBV7-2 and TRBJ2-5; D call uncertain. Germline assignment: CDR1 SGHTA and CDR2 FQGNSA. There are 15 residues in the CDR3. V lost 2 bases and J 2 bases, leaving 12 bases between the germline ends. Here the CDR3 reads CASSLLGLSQETQYF. As DNA, the CDR3 is TGTGCCAGCAGCTTACTTGGCCTGTCACAAGAGACCCAGTACTTC.

This clone was seen more than once but under ten times. J is TRBJ2-2 and V is TRBV29-1; D is perhaps TRBD1 (6 bases). The V gene's germline CDR1 is SQVTM and CDR2 ANQGSEA. V was trimmed by 7 bases and J by 6 bases, leaving 9 bases between them. The CDR3 is 11 amino acids. The CDR3 coding sequence is TGCAGCGAAGGACAGCCCGGGGAGCTGTTTTTT. Translation gives CSEGQPGELFF.

This chain connects TRBV20-1 to TRBJ1-1; no clear D. Trimming left V 7 bases short and J 2 bases short, with 8 bases between. The CDR3 totals 11 residues. Germline V lookup: CDR1 DFQATT, CDR2 SNEGSKA (reference sequence). CDR3 in DNA: TGCAGTGAATCGGGTAACACTGAAGCTTTCTTT. Translation gives CSESGNTEAFF.

The rearrangement joins TRBV5-1 to TRBJ1-4; 8 bases fit TRBD1. Looked up from germline, CDR1 is SGHRS and CDR2 is YFSETQ. The CDR3 has 15 amino acids. Trimming removed 3 bases from V and 8 bases from J; junction bases left unmatched: 9. CDR3 loop: CASSYLTGAGEKLFF. The CDR3 DNA sequence: TGCGCCAGCAGCTACCTGACAGGGGCGGGCGAAAAACTGTTTTTT.

The chain has TRBV14 and TRBJ2-5; D might be TRBD2 (5 bases). The V end was cut by 5 bases, the J end by 5 bases, with 18 bases between. The CDR3 covers 15 residues. CDR1 and CDR2 (germline): SGHDN, FVKESK. The CDR3 reads CASSDTIAIRETQYF. The CDR3 DNA sequence: TGTGCCAGCAGCGATACAATAGCGATCAGGGAGACCCAGTACTTC.

V and J are TRBV7-7 and TRBJ2-7, with D perhaps TRBD2 (6 bases). CDR3 size: 15 residues. V gave up 5 bases and J gave up 3 bases, with 17 bases separating them. Germline-derived CDR1 and CDR2 are SSHAT and FNYEAQ (reference sequence). The CDR3: CASSAGGGDDYEQYV. The CDR3, as DNA: TGTGCCAGCAGCGCGGGCGGCGGGGACGACTACGAGCAGTACGTC.

There are a few counts of this clone. The sample has other DNA sequences that encode this CDR3 too. The chain combines TRBV18 with TRBJ2-5, with D unclear. V was pared by 0 bases and J by 0 bases, with 2 bases between. Per the germline V gene, CDR1 is KGHSH and CDR2 is LQKENI. The CDR3 covers 13 residues. This CDR3 reads CASSPPNQETQYF. CDR3 coding DNA: TGTGCCAGCTCACCACCAAACCAAGAGACCCAGTACTTC.

Many counts were recorded for this clone. The rearrangement links TRBV29-1 to TRBJ1-1; D is unclear. The germline gives CDR1 SQVTM, CDR2 ANQGSEA. The CDR3 length is 14 residues. V dropped 6 bases and J dropped 1 base, with 15 bases sitting between them. CDR3 protein: CSVANHGRNTEAFF. Written as DNA, the CDR3 is TGCAGCGTCGCTAACCACGGTAGGAACACTGAAGCTTTCTTT.

V usage is TRBV13 and J usage is TRBJ2-3; 9 bases fit TRBD1. This CDR3 has 15 amino acids. Germline V gene data show CDR1 as PRHDT and CDR2 as FYEKMQ (reference sequence). With 3 bases clipped from V and 3 bases from J, the junction kept 4 bases outside the gene matches. DNA of the CDR3: TGTGCCAGCAGCTTGGGACAGGGCCCGACAGATACGCAGTATTTT. It encodes CASSLGQGPTDTQYF.

This clone occurred a few times. This chain links TRBV7-2 with TRBJ2-1; maybe TRBD1 (5 bases). Germline CDR1 SGHTA, CDR2 FQGNSA. The V and J ends lost 7 bases and 5 bases respectively, with 18 bases between them. There are 15 residues in the CDR3. The CDR3 DNA reads TGTGCCAGCACCAACAGCCCAGGGTACGACAATGAGCAGTTCTTC. This gives the protein CASTNSPGYDNEQFF.

This clone was detected many times. V usage is TRBV12-5 and J usage is TRBJ2-1; no clear D gene. CDR1 is LGHNT, CDR2 FRNRAP, per germline. Trimming left V 0 bases short and J 8 bases short, with 8 bases between. This CDR3 has 13 residues. In nucleotides, the CDR3 is TGTGCTAGTGGTTTGGTATTAATAGATGAGCAGTTCTTC. Translated: CASGLVLIDEQFF.